This TCR beta chain stems from a study of T cells in localized non-small cell lung cancer (dated by TCRdb to 2018 to 2021). With respect to the entire study: The study analyzed T cell repertoires of 200 to 250 early-stage NSCLC patients, comparing tumors and uninvolved tumor-adjacent lungs. The cohort consisted of around 250 treatment-naive NSCLC patients whose localized lung tumors had been resected. NSCLC patients had a mean age of approximately 66 years, and 129 were male and around 99 female.

General conclusions and limits of the study: Higher T cell density in blood was associated with longer overall survival, whereas higher clonality in adjacent lung was associated with shorter survival. Uninvolved tumor-adjacent lung showed the highest T cell clonality, higher than tumor, which suggests more focused antigenic responses in the adjacent lung. A median of around 60 of the top 100 tumor clones turned up in the paired uninvolved adjacent lung, and 25 to 30 of those clones also ranked among the top 100 of that same adjacent lung. Because of the exploratory design, TCR variables were selected using unadjusted p-values without false-discovery rate correction. Multi-region tumor sequencing was not performed, so intratumor heterogeneity could not be excluded.

The immunoSEQ Assay was used to sequence TCR beta CDR3 regions from DNA. As for the authors' bioinformatics: T cell density was computed as TCR beta template counts normalized to usable DNA estimated by amplifying housekeeping genes. Using the preseqR package, richness was estimated by extrapolating to 120,000 templates for tissue samples and 400,000 templates for PBMC samples. Clonality was calculated as one minus Pielou's evenness. Differential abundance testing on productive amino-acid clonotypes, with a minimum total count of 5 and an alpha of 0.1, was used to identify tissue-enriched TCRs. Repertoire overlap between compartments was quantified with the Jaccard Index and Morisita Overlap Index. GLIPH grouped TCR beta CDR3s together with public tetramer-defined viral CDR3s, and a viral motif had to include at least three viral sequences and also show V-gene enrichment. In its TCRdb copy, this immuneACCESS table keeps in-frame sequences only and misses some clones. Where compared with another copy, unresolved V genes explain less than half of these, and the others have no known cause. That table furnishes V, J and clone size, whereas the DNA furnished D and trimming. The sample table lists roughly 10,000 clones, just under 30% of them with a count of one. The ten largest clones take up about 5.1% of the sample.

As encoded in the germline V gene, CDR1 is SGHNT while CDR2 is YENEEA. The CDR3 spans 17 residues, from the cysteine through the phenylalanine. The kept DNA is CDR3 alone, 51 bases in frame from the first base. The trim is 0 bases for V and 11 bases for J, with a gap of 20 bases between the germline ends. At diagnosis, tumor, uninvolved tumor-adjacent lung and peripheral blood were collected and then preserved as a mix of FFPE and fresh-frozen material. For this clone: The clone's antigen remains unknown. The record has no base qualities; no much larger clone is one base away.

The receptor was derived from a man aged 40-75 years with stage I lung adenocarcinoma. The sequence joins TRBV11-3 to TRBJ1-6; a tentative D call is TRBD1 (6 bases match). Sample: lung tumor tissue, taken before any cancer treatment. The CDR3 here reads CASSLEKAEGGSPPLHF. The DNA reads TGTGCCAGCAGCTTAGAGAAGGCGGAGGGGGGCAGTCCACCCCTCCACTTT. Full variable domain (CDR3 extended with the reference TRBV11-3 and TRBJ1-6 proteins): EAGVVQSPRYKIIEKKQPVAFWCNPISGHNTLYWYLQNLGQGPELLIRYENEEAVDDSQLPKDRFSAERLKGVDSTLKIQPAELGDSAVYLCASSLEKAEGGSPPLHFGNGTRLTVT.